Sequencing of this TCR beta chain was carried out in a study of beta chain features in type 1 diabetes. The V and J ends lost 6 bases and 4 bases respectively, with 13 bases between them. The germline V gene has CDR1 SGHTA and CDR2 FQGNSA. The CDR3 is 13 amino acids. What was sequenced were expressed TCRB transcripts, since all of the isolated RNA had been reverse transcribed. TCRdb's copy holds only in-frame clones and misses some; the assay was immunoSEQ multiplex PCR. The table shows 350,000 to 450,000 clones, with approximately 15% occurring only once. This clone was counted a few times. V gene TRBV7-2 combines with J gene TRBJ2-7; weak D call: TRBD2 (6 bases). This TCR was recovered from a man aged 25-45 years in good health. The sequenced sample was naive CD4+ T cells from blood. The CDR3 loop reads CASSYRLGYEQYF. In DNA form, the CDR3 reads TGTGCCAGCAGTTACAGACTAGGGTACGAGCAGTACTTC.